The 8 T cell receptor beta chains below come from one sample, sequenced in a study of regulatory T cells in long-lasting Graves disease. The TCR beta library used iRepertoire HTBI primers with Arm-PCR amplification of CDR3. Each CDR3 protein is one row after TCRdb ran MiXCR on the multiplex PCR reads. Seen here are hundreds of thousands of distinct CDR3 sequences, 16% observed once, and the top ten hold approximately 30%. Time point indicated: newly diagnosed GD, antithyroid drugs for less than 3 months. The authors made the TCR library using RNA they extracted from PBMCs. The same data also went into a second study, on T cells in Graves' hyperthyroidism and ophthalmopathy.

The starting material was peripheral blood mononuclear cells (PBMCs), obtained at new diagnosis, from a patient treated with antithyroid drugs. These receptors were collected from a man in his forties with Graves disease.

This chain joins TRBV14 and TRBJ2-1; D perhaps matches TRBD1 (7 bases). CDR1 is SGHDN, CDR2 FVKESK, per germline. The germline V and J ends were trimmed by 4 bases and 4 bases, with 14 bases remaining between them. This CDR3 has 15 residues. The CDR3 here is CASSPRRGEYNEQFF. The CDR3 DNA sequence: TGTGCCAGCAGCCCTCGCAGGGGGGAATACAATGAGCAGTTCTTC.

This clonotype was observed many times. The chain combines TRBV18 with TRBJ2-5; 8 bases agree with TRBD2. The CDR3 runs to 15 residues. V trimming: 0 bases; J trimming: 2 bases; junction bases outside the gene matches: 2. The germline CDR1 and CDR2 sequences are KGHSH and LQKENI. CDR3 sequence reads: CASSPPGTRQETQYF. CDR3 bases: TGTGCCAGCTCACCACCCGGGACTAGACAAGAGACCCAGTACTTC. The whole variable domain, remainder taken from reference TRBV18 and TRBJ2-5, is NAGVMQNPRHLVRRRGQEARLRCSPMKGHSHVYWYRQLPEEGLKFMVYLQKENIIDESGMPKERFSAEFPKEGPSILRIQQVVRGDSAAYFCASSPPGTRQETQYFGPGTRLLVL.

This clonotype was observed once. The chain combines TRBV4-2 with TRBJ2-7, with D possibly being TRBD1 or TRBD2 (5 bases each). V was clipped by 1 base and J by 2 bases, with 12 bases between them. Germline lookup yields CDR1 LGHNA and CDR2 YNFKEQ. The CDR3 runs to 15 residues. The CDR3 here is CASSQGGRTTYEQYF. CDR3 sequence (DNA): TGTGCCAGCAGCCAAGGGGGACGCACAACCTACGAGCAGTACTTC.

Turning to this clonotype: A read error may explain this, as a much larger clone is one base away. V and J are TRBV27 and TRBJ2-7, with a possible D match to TRBD2 (7 bases). Germline V gene lookup returns CDR1 MNHEY and CDR2 SMNVEV (reference sequence). CDR3 length equals 14 residues. The CDR3 nucleotides are TGTGCCGGCAGTTTCCGGGGGGCGAAGTACGAGCAGTACTTC. Its translation is CAGSFRGAKYEQYF.

The V gene is TRBV20-1, the J gene TRBJ2-1; possibly TRBD2 for D (6 bases). Germline V gene sequence: CDR1 DFQATT, CDR2 SNEGSKA (reference sequence). This CDR3 spans 12 amino acids. V dropped 0 bases and J dropped 15 bases, with 15 bases sitting between them. CDR3 protein: CSARELDYQAFF. CDR3 nucleotides: TGCAGTGCTAGAGAACTGGACTACCAAGCGTTCTTC.

This clonotype was counted only a few times. J is TRBJ1-3 and V is TRBV9; D unresolved. Trimming cost V 6 bases and J 4 bases, with 5 bases left between them. Germline-derived CDR1 and CDR2 are SGDLS and YYNGEE. The CDR3 is 11 residues long. The DNA of the CDR3 is TGTGCCAGCAAGAGCGGAAACACCATATATTTT. Its protein product is CASKSGNTIYF. Combining the CDR3 with reference TRBV9 and TRBJ1-3 gives the whole variable domain DSGVTQTPKHLITATGQRVTLRCSPRSGDLSVYWYQQSLDQGLQFLIQYYNGEERAKGNILERFSAQQFPDLHSELNLSSLELGDSALYFCASKSGNTIYFGEGSWLTVV.

A note on this clonotype: A read error may account for a junction end that differs from germline. CDR3 loop: CANSWGHSTGNTIYF. CDR3 bases: TGTGCCAACAGTTGGGGTCACTCGACTGGAAACACCATATATTTT. The chain has TRBV12-3 or TRBV12-4 and TRBJ1-3; D is unresolved. The CDR3 extends over 15 amino acids.

The sample holds a few counts of this clonotype. The rearrangement uses TRBV5-1 and TRBJ1-1; a possible D gene is TRBD1 (5 bases). The CDR3 totals 17 residues. CDR1 and CDR2 (germline): SGHRS, YFSETQ. V was pared by 0 bases and J by 0 bases, with 15 bases between. In nucleotides, the CDR3 is TGCGCCAGCAGCTTGGGGGGCGGGGTCCCGATGAACACTGAAGCTTTCTTT. Translation: CASSLGGGVPMNTEAFF.